This T cell receptor beta chain was recovered during a study of shared clonotypes between healthy human individuals. This clone was found once. Its antigen is undetermined. The V and J ends lost 4 bases and 0 bases respectively, with 15 bases between them. The CDR3 has 16 amino acids. Germline lookup yields CDR1 SGHRS and CDR2 YFSETQ. Study results and caveats: The authors expected sequencing depth to affect clonotype sharing among donors. Compared with memory subsets, naive subsets generally had larger estimated richness.

Cells designated naive CD8 were CD45RO-negative and were positively selected for CCR7, with terminally differentiated effector memory CD45RA+ cells excluded. The assay was immunoSEQ multiplex PCR, and TCRdb's table has in-frame clones only and misses some. The sample has 2 million to 2.5 million clones, approximately 94% seen once. This chain links TRBV5-1 with TRBJ2-3; D not certain. Sequencing used naive CD8+ T cells from PBMCs. This TCR was sampled from a young man in good health. Some clones in this sample may be carry-over from other donors' samples. CDR3 sequence reads: CASSRWPGDSTDTQYF. The CDR3 coding sequence is TGCGCCAGCAGCCGGTGGCCCGGAGATAGCACAGATACGCAGTATTTT. Drawing the rest from reference TRBV5-1 and TRBJ2-3, the complete variable domain is KAGVTQTPRYLIKTRGQQVTLSCSPISGHRSVSWYQQTPGQGLQFLFEYFSETQRNKGNFPGRFSGRQFSNSRSEMNVSTLELGDSALYLCASSRWPGDSTDTQYFGPGTRLTVL.